A selection of T cell receptor beta chains follows, all from one sample in a study of cytomegalovirus exposure and HLA in healthy donors. The data were produced by immunoSEQ multiplex PCR, yet TCRdb's version contains in-frame clones alone and is incomplete. There are approximately 130,000 clones in the sample; under 85% occur only once, and approximately 1.7% lies in the top ten. The sequencing sample was made of PBMCs. These TCRs come from a boy younger than 18 in good health and CMV-seronegative. CDR3s include the opening cysteine and the closing phenylalanine or tryptophan. The D gene is left open where the match is weak. Clone size, where shown, is once, few, many, or a class for clones that have expanded.

clone_size	j_call	d_call	v_call	cdr3_length	cdr3_nt	cdr3_aa
few	TRBJ1-4	.	TRBV7-2	15	TGTGCCAGCAGCTTAGTCAGGGGTCCTAATGAAAAACTGTTTTTT	CASSLVRGPNEKLFF
.	TRBJ2-3	TRBD1	TRBV5-4	11	TGTGCCAGCAGCTCCGGGACAGGGTTACGTTTT	CASSSGTGLRF
.	TRBJ2-5	TRBD2	TRBV5-1	17	TGCGCCAGCAGCTGGGGACTAGCGGGGGGGCAGCAAGAGACCCAGTACTTC	CASSWGLAGGQQETQYF
.	TRBJ2-7	TRBD2	TRBV19	16	TGTGCCAGTAGTAAACTAGCGGGAGGACGGCCCTACGAGCAGTACTTC	CASSKLAGGRPYEQYF
.	TRBJ1-5	.	TRBV7-6	13	TGTGCCAGCAGTTCGACAGACGGTCAGCCCCAGCATTTT	CASSSTDGQPQHF
.	TRBJ1-4	TRBD1	TRBV5-5	14	TGTGCCAGCAGCTTGGGGACAGGGGGCGGAAAACTGTTTTTT	CASSLGTGGGKLFF
once	TRBJ1-1	.	TRBV27	13	TGTGCCAGCGGGGCTGGGCGTTGGGGTGAAGCTTTCTTT	CASGAGRWGEAFF
.	TRBJ2-7	.	TRBV18	15	TGTGCCAGCTCACCGGAGGTACACAACTCCTACGAGCAGTACTTC	CASSPEVHNSYEQYF
once	TRBJ2-1	TRBD1	TRBV5-1	16	TGCGCCAGCAGCCCGGCCCGACAGGGGTTACCGGGTGAGCAGTTCTTC	CASSPARQGLPGEQFF
.	TRBJ2-7	TRBD2	TRBV5-6	14	TGTGCCAGCAGCCCGTGGGGGGGATCCTACGAGCAGTACTTC	CASSPWGGSYEQYF
.	TRBJ2-1	TRBD2	TRBV27	13	TGTGCCAGCAAGCGGGGGCCGTACAATGAGCAGTTCTTC	CASKRGPYNEQFF
.	TRBJ2-3	TRBD1	TRBV27	14	TGTGCCAGCAGCCTGGGACAGGGGGGAGATACGCAGTATTTT	CASSLGQGGDTQYF
few	TRBJ2-2	.	TRBV7-2	12	TGTGCCAGCACCCGTCAAGAGCGGGAGCTGTTTTTT	CASTRQERELFF
once	TRBJ2-1	TRBD2	TRBV7-8	14	TGTGCCAGCAGCCTCTATACTAGCGGAGCTGAGCAGTTCTTC	CASSLYTSGAEQFF
.	TRBJ2-1	TRBD1	TRBV2	14	TGTGCCAGCAGTGAAGGACAGGGGGGCTATGAGCAGTTCTTC	CASSEGQGGYEQFF
.	TRBJ2-7	TRBD1	TRBV6-1	14	TGTGCCAGCAGTAAGGGACAGGGTTACGACGAGCAGTACTTC	CASSKGQGYDEQYF
.	TRBJ2-3	TRBD2	TRBV7-3	16	TGTGCCAGCAGTATAACGTTAGCGGGAGGATTAGATACGCAGTATTTT	CASSITLAGGLDTQYF
.	TRBJ2-5	TRBD1	TRBV6-6	13	TGTGCCGGCACCGACAGGGAGAGAGAGACCCAGTACTTC	CAGTDRERETQYF
.	TRBJ2-3	.	TRBV9	13	TGTGCCAGCAGCTCAGACGGGACAGATACGCAGTATTTT	CASSSDGTDTQYF
.	TRBJ1-1	.	TRBV5-4	14	TGTGCCAGCAGCCCGGTGACGGGTAACACTGAAGCTTTCTTT	CASSPVTGNTEAFF
.	TRBJ2-1	.	TRBV9	15	TGTGCCAGCACCGTAGGGGGACTTGACTACAATGAGCAGTTCTTC	CASTVGGLDYNEQFF
few	TRBJ2-3	TRBD1	TRBV10-3	15	TGTGCCATCAGGGGACAGGCACCTAGCACAGATACGCAGTATTTT	CAIRGQAPSTDTQYF
.	TRBJ1-2	.	TRBV4-2	14	TGTGCCAGCAGCCAAGACCGGGAAGCCTATGGCTACACCTTC	CASSQDREAYGYTF
.	TRBJ2-7	.	TRBV25-1	12	TGTGCCAGCAGCCCCAATTCCTACGAGCAGTACTTC	CASSPNSYEQYF
.	TRBJ2-3	TRBD2	TRBV5-1	15	TGCGCCAGCAGCTTGGTACGACTAGCGATAGATACGCAGTATTTT	CASSLVRLAIDTQYF
.	TRBJ2-1	TRBD1	TRBV7-2	17	TGTGCCAGCAGCTTAACGCCCAGGACAGGGGGACAGGATGAGCAGTTCTTC	CASSLTPRTGGQDEQFF
.	TRBJ1-2	.	TRBV19	14	TGTGCCAGTACAGGGCGGATAATGGGTGATGGCTACACCTTC	CASTGRIMGDGYTF
.	TRBJ1-2	TRBD1	TRBV10-3	14	TGTGCCATCAAAAACCGGGACAGCGGCTATGGCTACACCTTC	CAIKNRDSGYGYTF
.	TRBJ2-1	.	TRBV10-3	15	TGTGCCATCAGTGAGTCTGGCGGGTCATACAATGAGCAGTTCTTC	CAISESGGSYNEQFF
.	TRBJ2-7	TRBD2	TRBV14	15	TGTGCCAGCAGCCAGCTAGCGGGAGTAAAGTACGAGCAGTACTTC	CASSQLAGVKYEQYF
.	TRBJ2-5	.	TRBV7-9	12	TGTGCCAGCAGCTCCCCGGGGGAGACCCAGTACTTC	CASSSPGETQYF
.	TRBJ2-3	TRBD2	TRBV5-6	15	TGTGCCAGCAGCTTGGTCACTAGCGCCACAGATACGCAGTATTTT	CASSLVTSATDTQYF
.	TRBJ2-5	TRBD1	TRBV2	18	TGTGCCAGCAGTCCTTACTGGGGAACAGGGGCGAATCCAGAGACCCAGTACTTC	CASSPYWGTGANPETQYF
.	TRBJ2-7	TRBD2	TRBV27	12	TGTGCCGGGCGGGAGAGGTCCTACGAGCAGTACTTC	CAGRERSYEQYF
once	TRBJ2-7	.	TRBV4-1	14	TGCGCCAGCAGCATAGGACCTGCCGAGGGCGAGCAGTACTTC	CASSIGPAEGEQYF
.	TRBJ2-3	TRBD2	TRBV30	19	TGTGCCTGGAGTGTACCGCTTGGTCGTGCGCGGGAGTTAGCAGATACGCAGTATTTT	CAWSVPLGRARELADTQYF
.	TRBJ2-3	TRBD2	TRBV9	17	TGTGCCAGCAGTTTAGGACTAGCGGGGGGTACGGCAGATACGCAGTATTTT	CASSLGLAGGTADTQYF
.	TRBJ2-5	.	TRBV9	13	TGTGCCAGCAGCGGAGGGATTGGGGAGACCCAGTACTTC	CASSGGIGETQYF
.	TRBJ1-3	.	TRBV29-1	13	TGCAGCGTTGAAAAGGGGTCCGGAAACACCATATATTTT	CSVEKGSGNTIYF
.	TRBJ2-1	.	TRBV5-4	14	TGTGCCAGCAGCTTGGTGACAGATCCCAATGAGCAGTTCTTC	CASSLVTDPNEQFF
once	TRBJ1-2	.	TRBV30	12	TGTGCCTGGAGTTCGGGACTAGTCGGCTACACCTTC	CAWSSGLVGYTF
.	TRBJ2-7	TRBD2	TRBV2	15	TGTGCCAGCAGTGAACCGGGGGGGAAAACCTACGAGCAGTACTTC	CASSEPGGKTYEQYF
.	TRBJ2-5	.	TRBV5-4	13	TGTGCCATCAAAAGGGGGACCGAAGAGACCCAGTACTTC	CAIKRGTEETQYF
once	TRBJ1-5	TRBD1	TRBV19	19	TGTGCCAGTACCTCCCGACGGGGGACAGGGGTTTTGGACAATCAGCCCCAGCATTTT	CASTSRRGTGVLDNQPQHF
.	TRBJ2-6	.	TRBV7-3	17	TGTGCCAGCAGCCTAGGCGGGGTTATCTCTGGGGCCAACGTCCTGACTTTC	CASSLGGVISGANVLTF
.	TRBJ2-5	TRBD2	TRBV10-3	13	TGTGCCACTGGGACTAGCGCGGAGGAGACCCAGTACTTC	CATGTSAEETQYF
.	TRBJ1-2	TRBD1	TRBV4-1	12	TGCGCCAGCGCGGACAGGGGGTATGGCTACACCTTC	CASADRGYGYTF